A single sample is the source of the 4 T cell receptor beta chains below, sequenced in a study of CD8 T cells in Susac syndrome. Reverse transcription of roughly 0.5 to 1 ug RNA was carried out with random hexamers. TCRdb redid the calling of the immunoSEQ multiplex PCR reads with MiXCR, one entry per CDR3 protein. The sample lists nearly 200,000 distinct CDR3 sequences; over 90% were seen once. The sequenced material came from CD4+ T cells from PBMCs. These receptors were collected from a human donor with multiple sclerosis.

The chain joins TRBV10-3 to TRBJ2-1, with 14 bases that match TRBD2. CDR1 and CDR2 (germline): ENHRY, SYGVKD. The CDR3 length is 13 residues. The V segment lost 10 bases and the J segment 8 bases; nucleotides outside the gene matches: 4. CDR3 loop: CATGTSGRDEQFF. DNA of the CDR3: TGTGCCACCGGGACTAGCGGGAGAGATGAGCAGTTCTTC.

The chain uses TRBV12-3 or TRBV12-4 and TRBJ2-1; 11 bases agree with TRBD2. V was pared by 8 bases and J by 4 bases, with 4 bases of the junction left unmatched. The CDR3 length is 14 residues. The CDR3 is CASVTSGGYNEQFF. CDR3 nucleotides: TGTGCCAGCGTAACTAGCGGGGGTTACAATGAGCAGTTCTTC.

The table lists this clonotype with a count of one. The J gene is TRBJ1-5, the V gene TRBV29-1; D not certain. Germline V gene sequence: CDR1 SQVTM, CDR2 ANQGSEA. V lost 4 bases to trimming and J lost 7 bases, with 11 bases between them. The length of the CDR3 is 12 residues. CDR3: CSVGGVGQPQHF. The CDR3 DNA is TGCAGCGTTGGCGGGGTAGGACAGCCCCAGCATTTT.

The chain recombines TRBV7-9 with TRBJ2-6, with a possible D match to TRBD2 (6 bases). V was clipped by 3 bases and J by 0 bases, with 6 bases between them. The germline V gene has CDR1 SEHNR and CDR2 FQNEAQ (reference sequence). The CDR3 has 15 amino acids. The CDR3 loop is CASSFGGSGANVLTF. In DNA, the CDR3 is TGTGCCAGCAGCTTCGGGGGCTCTGGGGCCAACGTCCTGACTTTC. Filled out from reference TRBV7-9 and TRBJ2-6, the complete variable domain reads DTGVSQNPRHKITKRGQNVTFRCDPISEHNRLYWYRQTLGQGPEFLTYFQNEAQLEKSRLLSDRFSAERPKGSFSTLEIQRTEQGDSAMYLCASSFGGSGANVLTFGAGSRLTVL.